The clone carrying this T cell receptor (beta chain) was seen only once. The CDR3 has 15 residues. The germline CDR1 and CDR2 sequences are LNHDA and SQIVND (reference sequence). The J segment lost 4 bases and the V segment lost 2 bases, leaving 4 bases of the junction unmatched. The data derive from a study of blood T cell repertoires in COVID-19. Study in general: The samples span acute and convalescent COVID-19 from the United States, Italy and Spain. T cells, B-cell-depleted T cells, or PBMCs provided the cDNA or gDNA that served as material.

Original methodology: Researchers report that nucleated cell counts were estimated from reference gene primer amplification. The protocol was immunoSEQ multiplex PCR, while the TCRdb copy is restricted to in-frame clones and leaves out a portion. That table furnishes V, J and clone size, whereas the DNA furnished D and trimming. The sample consists of about 20,000 clones, 85% to 95% of them appearing once. This TCR was recovered from a woman between 50 and 59 years old with active COVID-19. Sequencing input: peripheral blood. The rearrangement joins TRBV19 to TRBJ2-5; TRBD2 aligns across 10 bases. The CDR3 nucleotides are TGTGCCAGTAGTATACTAGCGGGAGATCGAGAGACCCAGTACTTC. Residues: CASSILAGDRETQYF. Full variable domain (remainder filled in from reference TRBV19 and TRBJ2-5): DGGITQSPKYLFRKEGQNVTLSCEQNLNHDAMYWYRQDPGQGLRLIYYSQIVNDFQKGDIAEGYSVSREKKESFPLTVTSAQKNPTAFYLCASSILAGDRETQYFGPGTRLLVL.